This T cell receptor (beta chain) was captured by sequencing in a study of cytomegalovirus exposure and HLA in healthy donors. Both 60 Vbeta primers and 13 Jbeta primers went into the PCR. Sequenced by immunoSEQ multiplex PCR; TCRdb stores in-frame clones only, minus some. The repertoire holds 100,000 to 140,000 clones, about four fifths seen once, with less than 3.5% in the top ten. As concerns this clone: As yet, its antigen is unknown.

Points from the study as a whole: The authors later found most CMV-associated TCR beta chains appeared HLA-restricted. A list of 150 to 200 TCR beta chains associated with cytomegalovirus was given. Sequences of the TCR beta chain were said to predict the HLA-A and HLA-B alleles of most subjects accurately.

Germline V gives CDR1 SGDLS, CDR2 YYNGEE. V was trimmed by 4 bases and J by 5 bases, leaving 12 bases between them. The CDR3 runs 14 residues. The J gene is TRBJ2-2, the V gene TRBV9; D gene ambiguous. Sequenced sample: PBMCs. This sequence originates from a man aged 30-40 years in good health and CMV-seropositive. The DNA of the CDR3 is TGTGCCAGCAGCCCCGCGGAATTTACCGGGGAGCTGTTTTTT. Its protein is CASSPAEFTGELFF.